The 24 T cell receptor beta chains given below trace back to one sample, sequenced in a study of T cells in women clearing cervical HPV infection. Repertoires were generated with immunoSEQ multiplex PCR, while TCRdb's copy carries only in-frame clones and drops some. Here the sample table reports roughly 14,000 clones. Sequencing was done on a sample of blood buffy coat. These receptors originate from a woman aged 18-70 years with a cervical HPV16 infection that either progressed to CIN3+ or cleared (not recorded which).

As regards this clone: Sequencing ends 3 residues short of the CDR3 end; the germline J gene provides the rest. The chain is built from TRBV5-5 and TRBJ2-5; TRBD2 matches 7 bases. V lost 2 bases to trimming and J lost 2 bases; unmatched junction nucleotides: 3. The germline V gene encodes CDR1 SGHKS and CDR2 YYEKEE (reference sequence). The CDR3 is 14 residues long. The DNA read from the CDR3 is TGTGCCAGCAGCTTTCTAGCGGTACAAGAGACC. This codes for CASSFLAVQET. From start to end, the CDR3 is CASSFLAVQETQYF.

Comment on this clone: The read ends 3 residues early relative to the CDR3; the germline J gene fills the gap. The chain couples TRBV18 to TRBJ2-4; 7 nucleotides align to TRBD2. Germline V lookup: CDR1 KGHSH, CDR2 LQKENI. V shed 1 base and J 0 bases; nucleotides not matched to a gene: 15. The CDR3 runs 20 residues. CDR3 protein: CASSPQRASGEVLAKNIQYF. CDR3 DNA, as far as it was read: TGTGCCAGCTCACCACAGAGGGCTAGCGGAGAGGTTCTAGCCAAAAACATT.

Details on this clone: The CDR3 end is not reached by the read, which stops 3 residues before it; the germline J gene fills it in. The V call is TRBV20-1, the J call TRBJ1-1; TRBD1 aligns across 8 bases. Germline V gene lookup returns CDR1 DFQATT and CDR2 SNEGSKA (reference sequence). CDR3 length: 13 amino acids. CDR3 residues: CSAGRTGPFKAFF. CDR3 bases read: TGCAGTGCTGGTAGGACAGGGCCGTTTAAA.

Remarks on this clone: The CDR3 end lies 3 residues beyond the end of the read and is filled in from the germline J gene. V is TRBV19 and J is TRBJ2-3; a possible D gene is TRBD2 (5 bases). Germline-derived CDR1 and CDR2 are LNHDA and SQIVND (reference sequence). The CDR3 sequence is 12 residues long. CDR3: CASSPYRGTQYF. The sequenced CDR3 bases are TGTGCCAGTAGTCCATACAGAGGGACG.

This clone shows up as medium-sized by frequency. The read terminates 3 residues before the CDR3 end, so the remaining end is supplied by the germline J gene. The V and J genes are TRBV14 and TRBJ2-3; 7 bases line up with TRBD1. The CDR3 sequence is 15 residues long. Germline CDR1 and CDR2: SGHDN and FVKESK. The V and J ends lost 4 bases and 2 bases, in that order; junction bases with no gene match: 6. The CDR3 reads CASSRDRIYTDTQYF. CDR3 DNA (partial): TGTGCCAGCAGCCGGGACAGAATATACACAGATACG.

On this clone: The read ends 3 residues before the CDR3 terminus; that terminus is restored from the germline J gene. V gene TRBV7-2 combines with J gene TRBJ2-7; 8 bases map to TRBD2. This CDR3 spans 14 amino acids. Germline CDR1 reads SGHTA; CDR2 reads FQGNSA. The junction had 4 bases not matched to a gene; V was cut back by 1 base and J by 5 bases. CDR3 bases read: TGTGCCAGCAGCTTAGGAGCGGGAGTTAACGAG. This sequence encodes CASSLGAGVNE. The whole CDR3 protein is CASSLGAGVNEQYF.

Of note for this clone: The CDR3 extends 3 residues past the end of the read, so its final part is completed from the germline J gene. The chain recombines TRBV6-2 or TRBV6-3 with TRBJ1-1; D not resolved. The V gene lost 0 bases and the J gene lost 4 bases, with 6 bases spanning the gap. The V gene's germline CDR1 is MNHEY and CDR2 SVGEGT. The CDR3 has 13 residues. CDR3: CASSYSGVTEAFF. The covered CDR3 bases are TGTGCCAGCAGTTACTCCGGGGTCACTGAA.

In regard to this clone: The read is 3 residues too short to cover the CDR3 end, so that end is filled in from the germline J gene. This rearrangement joins TRBV9 to TRBJ2-7, with TRBD2 identical over 9 bases. This CDR3 is built from 16 residues. CDR1 is SGDLS, CDR2 YYNGEE, per germline. The J segment lost 1 base and the V segment lost 0 bases, leaving 5 bases of the junction unmatched. Incomplete CDR3 DNA: TGTGCCAGCAGCGTAGCGGCTAGCGGGAATTCCTACGAG. Translation: CASSVAASGNSYE. The whole CDR3 protein reads CASSVAASGNSYEQYF.

Note on this clone: The read falls 3 residues short of the CDR3 end, and the missing part is taken from the germline J gene. This chain connects TRBV18 to TRBJ1-2; 10 nucleotides line up with TRBD1. This CDR3 contains 14 residues. Germline V gene sequence: CDR1 KGHSH, CDR2 LQKENI. The part of the CDR3 DNA that was read is TGTGCCAGCTCACCAAGGACAGGGGGTTACGAC. Amino acid sequence: CASSPRTGGYD. The whole CDR3 sequence reads CASSPRTGGYDYTF.

Comment on this clone: The CDR3 end lies 3 residues beyond the end of the read and is filled in from the germline J gene. This chain joins TRBV20-1 and TRBJ2-7; TRBD1 agrees at 7 bases. CDR3 length equals 13 residues. The germline V gene has CDR1 DFQATT and CDR2 SNEGSKA (reference sequence). J lost 3 bases, V lost 4 bases, and 6 bases had no gene match. Partial CDR3 DNA: TGCAGTGCTACAAGGGACAGAGACTACGAG. Translating gives CSATRDRDYE. The full CDR3 reads CSATRDRDYEQYF.

Of note for this clone: The missing CDR3 end, 3 residues past where the read stops, is filled in from the germline J gene. This chain links TRBV6-2 or TRBV6-3 with TRBJ1-2, with TRBD1 identical over 7 bases. The CDR3 sequence is 14 residues long. Germline lookup yields CDR1 MNHEY and CDR2 SVGEGT. CDR3 bases read: TGTGCCAGCAGTCCGACAGGGTATGGCTACGAC. Its translation: CASSPTGYGYD. The CDR3 in its entirety is CASSPTGYGYDYTF.

Concerning this clone: The read falls 3 residues short of the CDR3 end, and the missing part is taken from the germline J gene. Other DNA sequences of this sample code for an identical CDR3. The chain carries TRBV19 and TRBJ1-2; 10 nucleotides align to TRBD1. The CDR3 consists of 17 residues. Looked up from germline, CDR1 is LNHDA and CDR2 is SQIVND (reference sequence). With V trimmed by 4 bases and J by 4 bases, 12 bases remained unmatched. The sequenced part of the CDR3 DNA is TGTGCCAGTAGTAGAAATCACCGGGACAGGGGTGCCTATGGC. This translates into CASSRNHRDRGAYG. The whole CDR3 protein is CASSRNHRDRGAYGYTF.

On this clone: The read finishes 3 residues shy of the CDR3 end, and the germline J gene is used to complete it. This chain connects TRBV7-9 to TRBJ1-6, with D possibly being TRBD1 (5 bases). Trimming stripped 4 bases from V and 8 bases from J, with 12 bases between. From germline, CDR1 is SEHNR and CDR2 FQNEAQ (reference sequence). This CDR3 comprises 14 residues. The sequenced part of the CDR3 DNA is TGTGCCAGCAGCTCACAGGAAGGGGATTCACCC. Translated, it gives CASSSQEGDSP. The full CDR3 protein is CASSSQEGDSPLHF.

Turning to this clone: The observed sequence ends 3 residues before the CDR3 terminus, with the missing tail filled in from the germline J gene. The J gene is TRBJ2-3, the V gene TRBV7-2, with TRBD1 matching 7 bases. The length of the CDR3 is 15 residues. CDR1 and CDR2 from the germline V gene are SGHTA and FQGNSA. The CDR3 loop is CASSSAGTARVPQYF. Partial CDR3 DNA: TGTGCCAGCAGCTCAGCCGGGACAGCAAGAGTACCG. Based on the CDR3 plus reference TRBV7-2 and TRBJ2-3, the full variable domain is GAGVSQSPSNKVTEKGKDVELRCDPISGHTALYWYRQSLGQGLEFLIYFQGNSAPDKSGLPSDRFSAERTGGSVSTLTIQRTQQEDSAVYLCASSSAGTARVPQYFGPGTRLTVL.

A note on this clone: The sequenced fragment ends 3 residues before the CDR3 boundary, so the rest is inferred from the germline J gene. The J gene is TRBJ1-3, the V gene TRBV2; possibly TRBD1 for D (5 bases). Germline CDR1 reads SNHLY; CDR2 reads FYNNEI. Trimming pared 6 bases from V and 0 bases from J, leaving 18 bases between. CDR3 length equals 17 residues. CDR3 DNA, as far as it was read: TGTGCCAGCAGGGCGGGACGGGGGATGAGCTCTGGAAACACC. It is translated as CASRAGRGMSSGNT. The whole CDR3 is CASRAGRGMSSGNTIYF.

Points on this clone: The read is 3 residues too short to cover the CDR3 end, so that end is filled in from the germline J gene. J is TRBJ2-1 and V is TRBV6-2 or TRBV6-3, with no clear D. V shed 4 bases and J shed 7 bases, with 8 bases lying between them. Germline V CDR1 and CDR2: MNHEY, SVGEGT. The CDR3 is 12 residues long. Partial CDR3 DNA: TGTGCCAGCAGTTGGGCCCTTAATGAG. Protein: CASSWALNE. The CDR3 reads in full as CASSWALNEQFF.

Turning to this clone: The CDR3 is cut off 3 residues early in the read; its end comes from the germline J gene. The gene calls are TRBV5-8 and TRBJ2-2; no reliable D call. The CDR3 is made up of 11 amino acids. From germline, CDR1 is SGHTS and CDR2 YDEGEE. CDR3 DNA (partial): TGTGCCAGCAGCTCTCCCCTTTTG. It yields the protein CASSSPLL. The CDR3, in full, reads CASSSPLLLFF. Using reference TRBV5-8 and TRBJ2-2 for the parts outside the CDR3, the full variable domain is EAGVTQSPTHLIKTRGQQATLRCSPISGHTSVYWYQQALGLGLQFLLWYDEGEERNRGNFPPRFSGRQFPNYSSELNVNALELEDSALYLCASSSPLLLFFGEGSRLTVL.

In the case of this clone: The read falls 3 residues short of the CDR3 end, and the missing part is taken from the germline J gene. The chain links TRBV11-3 to TRBJ1-1; 9 bases line up with TRBD1. The CDR3 length is 14 residues. Germline CDR1 and CDR2: SGHNT and YENEEA. V lost 5 bases and J lost 6; bases outside the gene matches: 7. The CDR3 reads CASSVGQGFSEAFF. The CDR3 DNA, read in part, is TGTGCCAGCAGCGTGGGACAGGGATTTTCTGAA. The full variable domain, with the rest looked up from reference TRBV11-3 and TRBJ1-1, is EAGVVQSPRYKIIEKKQPVAFWCNPISGHNTLYWYLQNLGQGPELLIRYENEEAVDDSQLPKDRFSAERLKGVDSTLKIQPAELGDSAVYLCASSVGQGFSEAFFGQGTRLTVV.

Incomplete CDR3 DNA: TGTGCCAGCAGTCCAGGGCAGATCCAAGAGACC. It translates to CASSPGQIQET. The complete CDR3 protein is CASSPGQIQETQYF. The V call is TRBV6-2 or TRBV6-3, the J call TRBJ2-5; a weak D match, TRBD1 (5 bases). The read ends 3 residues shy of where the CDR3 ends; the end is completed using the germline J gene. Germline V gene sequence: CDR1 MNHEY, CDR2 SVGEGT. V was cut by 5 bases and J by 1 base, with 11 bases left in between. The CDR3 runs 14 residues.

Turning to this clone: Read sequence stops 3 residues before the CDR3 end, and the germline J gene provides the missing end. This chain joins TRBV6-2 or TRBV6-3 and TRBJ2-3; D uncertain. Germline V gene data show CDR1 as MNHEY and CDR2 as SVGEGT. The CDR3 covers 15 residues. This CDR3 is CASSYFAGPNQPQYF. The CDR3 bases that were read are TGTGCCAGCAGTTACTTCGCAGGCCCCAATCAGCCG.

A note on this clone: The read ends 3 residues early relative to the CDR3; the germline J gene fills the gap. The rearrangement links TRBV7-3 to TRBJ1-2; TRBD1 agrees at 7 bases. The CDR3 length is 13 residues. Germline V gene lookup returns CDR1 SGHTA and CDR2 FQGTGA. V lost 5 bases and J lost 7; bases outside the gene matches: 7. CDR3 bases read: TGTGCCAGCAGCCTTCGCGACAGGGCTGGC. Its translation: CASSLRDRAG. The whole CDR3 protein is CASSLRDRAGYTF. Looking up the rest from reference TRBV7-3 and TRBJ1-2 gives the full variable domain: GAGVSQTPSNKVTEKGKYVELRCDPISGHTALYWYRQSLGQGPEFLIYFQGTGAADDSGLPNDRFFAVRPEGSVSTLKIQRTERGDSAVYLCASSLRDRAGYTFGSGTRLTVV.

CDR3 DNA (partial): TGTGCCATCAGTGGGCCAGGGGCTGGGGCCAACGTC. It specifies CAISGPGAGANV. The whole CDR3 reads CAISGPGAGANVLTF. J is TRBJ2-6 and V is TRBV10-3; D may be TRBD1 (6 bases). The sequenced fragment ends 3 residues before the CDR3 boundary, so the rest is inferred from the germline J gene. V lost 4 bases to trimming and J lost 2 bases, with 9 bases between them. Germline CDR1 reads ENHRY; CDR2 reads SYGVKD. CDR3 size: 15 residues.

In the case of this clone: Read sequence stops 3 residues before the CDR3 end, and the germline J gene provides the missing end. The chain has TRBV19 and TRBJ1-6, with a weak D call TRBD1 (5 bases). CDR3 length equals 20 residues. V dropped 5 bases and J dropped 0 bases, with 23 bases sitting between them. Germline-derived CDR1 and CDR2 are LNHDA and SQIVND (reference sequence). The CDR3 bases that were read are TGTGCCAGTAGTCCGTGGGCAGGGACTGTACGGAGCTCCTATAATTCACCC. It translates to CASSPWAGTVRSSYNSP. The full CDR3 reads CASSPWAGTVRSSYNSPLHF.

This clone registers medium-sized by frequency. The read stops 3 residues short of the end of the CDR3; the missing end is completed from the germline J gene. This chain connects TRBV18 to TRBJ2-2; TRBD1 aligns across 8 bases. With V trimmed by 8 bases and J by 4 bases, 12 bases remained unmatched. Germline V CDR1 and CDR2: KGHSH, LQKENI. The CDR3 loop spans 16 amino acids. Partial CDR3 DNA: TGTGCCAGCCCCTGGCCCGGGACAGGCGTCACCGGGGAG. It yields the protein CASPWPGTGVTGE. The CDR3, in full, reads CASPWPGTGVTGELFF.